A selection of T cell receptor beta chains follows, all from one sample in a study of blood T cell repertoires in COVID-19. Libraries were prepared by immunoSEQ multiplex PCR; TCRdb keeps only in-frame clonotypes and omits some of them. The sample contains a few hundred thousand clones, roughly 80% of which appear only once. The sequencing sample was made of peripheral blood. The receptor set was obtained from a person aged 70 to 85 with COVID-19, enrolled during active disease. Each CDR3 is given with its conserved first and last residue. Each record gives: CDR3 protein, CDR3 DNA, D gene, V gene, J gene, clone size. A D gene is named only where the DNA matches it firmly. Clone size is shown for a subset of rows, as once, few, many or a class of expanded clone.

cdr3_aa: CASSPKSGGVSPLHF
cdr3_nt: TGTGCCAGCAGCCCCAAGTCAGGGGGCGTTTCACCCCTCCACTTT
d_call: TRBD1
v_call: TRBV3-1/TRBV3-2
j_call: TRBJ1-6
clone_size: NA

cdr3_aa: CASSGFRDIAFTDTQYF
cdr3_nt: TGTGCCAGCAGTGGATTCCGGGACATCGCCTTCACAGATACGCAGTATTTT
d_call: NA
v_call: TRBV27
j_call: TRBJ2-3
clone_size: NA

cdr3_aa: CASSRRQGGGTGELFF
cdr3_nt: TGTGCCAGCAGCCGAAGACAGGGGGGCGGCACCGGGGAGCTGTTTTTT
d_call: TRBD1
v_call: TRBV3-1/TRBV3-2
j_call: TRBJ2-2
clone_size: NA

cdr3_aa: CASLWGAGQGLYF
cdr3_nt: TGTGCCAGCCTGTGGGGGGCCGGACAGGGCCTATACTTC
d_call: TRBD1
v_call: TRBV28
j_call: TRBJ1-2
clone_size: NA

cdr3_aa: CASSLGGGDYNEQFF
cdr3_nt: TGTGCCAGCAGCTTAGGCGGGGGGGACTACAATGAGCAGTTCTTC
d_call: TRBD2
v_call: TRBV11-3
j_call: TRBJ2-1
clone_size: NA

cdr3_aa: CASSEGQGGTAGYTF
cdr3_nt: TGTGCCAGCAGTGAGGGCCAGGGGGGAACTGCTGGCTACACCTTC
d_call: TRBD1
v_call: TRBV2
j_call: TRBJ1-2
clone_size: NA

cdr3_aa: CASRTDRGINYGYTF
cdr3_nt: TGCGCCAGCAGGACGGACAGGGGGATTAACTATGGCTACACCTTC
d_call: TRBD1
v_call: TRBV4-3
j_call: TRBJ1-2
clone_size: NA

cdr3_aa: CSGQLAGVWNEQFF
cdr3_nt: TGCAGCGGCCAACTAGCGGGAGTGTGGAATGAGCAGTTCTTC
d_call: TRBD2
v_call: TRBV29-1
j_call: TRBJ2-1
clone_size: NA

cdr3_aa: CASSFSSDSRTGGRGYTF
cdr3_nt: TGTGCCAGCAGCTTTTCATCCGACTCCCGAACAGGGGGCAGGGGCTACACCTTC
d_call: TRBD1
v_call: TRBV7-2
j_call: TRBJ1-2
clone_size: NA

cdr3_aa: CASSLGGRGSPLHF
cdr3_nt: TGTGCCAGCAGTTTGGGGGGGCGGGGCTCACCCCTCCACTTT
d_call: NA
v_call: TRBV28
j_call: TRBJ1-6
clone_size: NA

cdr3_aa: CASSPQGRPLNEQFF
cdr3_nt: TGTGCCAGCAGCCCACAGGGTCGCCCACTTAATGAGCAGTTCTTC
d_call: NA
v_call: TRBV6-2/TRBV6-3
j_call: TRBJ2-1
clone_size: NA

cdr3_aa: CASSLGQPWRGSTEAFF
cdr3_nt: TGTGCCAGCAGCTTGGGTCAGCCCTGGAGGGGCAGCACTGAAGCTTTCTTT
d_call: NA
v_call: TRBV5-8
j_call: TRBJ1-1
clone_size: few

cdr3_aa: CASSLPLAGVNEQFF
cdr3_nt: TGTGCCAGCAGTTTACCCCTAGCGGGAGTAAATGAGCAGTTCTTC
d_call: TRBD2
v_call: TRBV28
j_call: TRBJ2-1
clone_size: NA

cdr3_aa: CASSYDVGGGQPQHF
cdr3_nt: TGTGCCAGCAGTTACGATGTGGGGGGGGGTCAGCCCCAGCATTTT
d_call: NA
v_call: TRBV6-5
j_call: TRBJ1-5
clone_size: NA

cdr3_aa: CASSPPGTGGYEQYF
cdr3_nt: TGTGCCAGCAGCCCGCCGGGGACAGGAGGCTACGAGCAGTACTTC
d_call: TRBD1
v_call: TRBV5-5
j_call: TRBJ2-7
clone_size: once

cdr3_aa: CASSLRTGGEVSEQFF
cdr3_nt: TGTGCCAGCAGCTTGAGGACAGGGGGCGAGGTCAGTGAGCAGTTCTTC
d_call: TRBD1
v_call: TRBV7-9
j_call: TRBJ2-1
clone_size: NA

cdr3_aa: CASSLGGQGSTDTQYF
cdr3_nt: TGTGCCAGCAGCTTGGGGGGGCAGGGGAGCACAGATACGCAGTATTTT
d_call: NA
v_call: TRBV5-4
j_call: TRBJ2-3
clone_size: NA

cdr3_aa: CASSGTGPNSPLHF
cdr3_nt: TGTGCCAGCAGTGGTACAGGGCCTAATTCACCCCTCCACTTT
d_call: NA
v_call: TRBV25-1
j_call: TRBJ1-6
clone_size: NA